This T cell receptor beta chain was identified in a study of shared clonotypes between healthy human individuals. Germline V gene sequence: CDR1 SGHNT, CDR2 YYREEE (reference sequence). J was trimmed by 4 bases and V by 3 bases; bases with no gene match: 12. The CDR3 covers 19 residues. The quantity of DNA used in unsorted PBMC replicate PCRs was 300 ng, corresponding to 30,000 or so T cell genomes. Profiling relied on immunoSEQ multiplex PCR, and the TCRdb table lists in-frame clones only, not all of them. The sample lists about half a million clones, over 70% seen once, with about 13% in the top ten.

The chain has TRBV5-4 and TRBJ2-5, with 16 positions matching TRBD2. The source of this sequence is a woman aged 35 to 49 in good health. Some clones in this sample may be carry-over from other donors' samples. The sequenced material came from PBMCs. CDR3 DNA sequence: TGTGCCAGCAGCTCGGGACTAGCGGGAGGGTGGAGGGCGGGAGAGACCCAGTACTTC. This sequence encodes CASSSGLAGGWRAGETQYF.